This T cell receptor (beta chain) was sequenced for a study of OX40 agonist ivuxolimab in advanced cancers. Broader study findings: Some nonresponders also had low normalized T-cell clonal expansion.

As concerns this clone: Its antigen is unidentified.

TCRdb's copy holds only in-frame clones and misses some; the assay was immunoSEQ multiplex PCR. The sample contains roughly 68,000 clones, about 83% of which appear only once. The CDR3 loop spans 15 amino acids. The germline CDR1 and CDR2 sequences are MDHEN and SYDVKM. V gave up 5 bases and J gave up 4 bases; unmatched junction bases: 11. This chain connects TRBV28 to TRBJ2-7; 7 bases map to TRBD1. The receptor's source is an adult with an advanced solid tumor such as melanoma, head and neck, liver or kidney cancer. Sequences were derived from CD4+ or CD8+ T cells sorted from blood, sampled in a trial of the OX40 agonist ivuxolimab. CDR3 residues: CASSPTGTASYEQYF. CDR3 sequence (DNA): TGTGCCAGCAGTCCCACCGGGACAGCCTCGTACGAGCAGTACTTC.